The present T cell receptor beta chain was sequenced within a study of T cell repertoires in cytomegalovirus infection. TCRdb called the reads again in MiXCR, with one record for every CDR3 protein. The sample yields about 51,000 distinct CDR3 sequences, over 15% seen once. Trimming cost V 1 base and J 0 bases, with 18 bases left between them. The V gene's germline CDR1 is SEHNR and CDR2 FQNEAQ (reference sequence). There are 18 residues in the CDR3. This clonotype was seen more than once but under ten times. As yet, its antigen is unknown. The TCR sequence derives from a human donor in good health (CMV status not recorded). Some clones in this sample may be carry-over from other donors' samples. The chain combines TRBV7-9 with TRBJ2-5; possibly TRBD1 or TRBD2 for D (5 bases each). The starting material was CD8+ T cells from cultured PBMCs, obtained from culture after CMV antigen stimulation. CDR3 sequence reads: CASSLGGLGDWDQETQYF. The CDR3 DNA reads as TGTGCCAGCAGCTTAGGGGGCCTCGGGGATTGGGACCAAGAGACCCAGTACTTC. Variable domain in full (rest from reference TRBV7-9 and TRBJ2-5): DTGVSQNPRHKITKRGQNVTFRCDPISEHNRLYWYRQTLGQGPEFLTYFQNEAQLEKSRLLSDRFSAERPKGSFSTLEIQRTEQGDSAMYLCASSLGGLGDWDQETQYFGPGTRLLVL.